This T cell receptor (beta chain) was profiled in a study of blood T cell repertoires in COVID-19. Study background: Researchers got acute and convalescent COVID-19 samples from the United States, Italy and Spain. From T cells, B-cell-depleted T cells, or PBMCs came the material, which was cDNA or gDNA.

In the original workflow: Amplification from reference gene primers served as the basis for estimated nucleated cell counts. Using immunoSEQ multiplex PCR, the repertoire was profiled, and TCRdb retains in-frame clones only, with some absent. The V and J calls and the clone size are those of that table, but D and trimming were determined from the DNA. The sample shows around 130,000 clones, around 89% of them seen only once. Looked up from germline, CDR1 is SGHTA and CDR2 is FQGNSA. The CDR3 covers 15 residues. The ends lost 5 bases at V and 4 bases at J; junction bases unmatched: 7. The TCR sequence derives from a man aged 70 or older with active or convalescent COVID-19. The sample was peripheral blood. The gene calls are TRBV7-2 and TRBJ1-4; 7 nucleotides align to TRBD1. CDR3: CASSQGGAGNEKLFF. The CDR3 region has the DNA TGTGCCAGCAGCCAAGGGGGCGCGGGTAATGAAAAACTGTTTTTT.